This entry lists 26 T cell receptor beta chains sequenced from one sample in a study of PD-1 blockade in classical Hodgkin lymphoma. Clones were read by immunoSEQ multiplex PCR, and TCRdb kept only the in-frame ones, dropping some. The sample has 20,000 to 30,000 clones, more than 65% seen once; the top ten hold about 3.6%. With no exception, relapse followed autologous stem cell transplantation in all patients, and brentuximab vedotin exposure varied. This specimen consisted of peripheral blood mononuclear cells (PBMCs), obtained at baseline. The origin of the receptors is a human donor with classical Hodgkin lymphoma.

The chain employs TRBV11-3 and TRBJ1-1; TRBD1 agrees at 9 bases. Germline V gene data show CDR1 as SGHNT and CDR2 as YENEEA. With V trimmed by 5 bases and J by 5 bases, 6 bases remained unmatched. This CDR3 is built from 14 residues. The CDR3 reads CASSEQGASTEAFF. For the CDR3, the DNA is TGTGCCAGCAGCGAACAGGGGGCGAGTACTGAAGCTTTCTTT.

This clone was seen a handful of times. The V gene is TRBV5-1, the J gene TRBJ1-2, with 7 bases fitting TRBD1. The length of the CDR3 is 13 residues. Unmatched junction bases numbered 6, after V lost 2 bases and J lost 8 bases. Looked up from germline, CDR1 is SGHRS and CDR2 is YFSETQ. In DNA form, the CDR3 reads TGCGCCAGCAGCTTCTCAGGGGGAGAGGGCTACACCTTC. Its protein is CASSFSGGEGYTF. Supplemented by reference TRBV5-1 and TRBJ1-2, the full variable domain reads KAGVTQTPRYLIKTRGQQVTLSCSPISGHRSVSWYQQTPGQGLQFLFEYFSETQRNKGNFPGRFSGRQFSNSRSEMNVSTLELGDSALYLCASSFSGGEGYTFGSGTRLTVV.

The gene calls are TRBV9 and TRBJ1-3; D not certain. CDR1 is SGDLS, CDR2 YYNGEE, per germline. This CDR3 has 15 amino acids. Trimming took 2 bases from V and 4 from J, leaving 13 bases between them. CDR3 nucleotide sequence: TGTGCCAGCAGCGTCGAAGCTTTGAGCGGAAACACCATATATTTT. Protein: CASSVEALSGNTIYF.

J is TRBJ1-6 and V is TRBV4-2; D unresolved. The CDR3 sequence is 12 residues long. CDR1 and CDR2 from the germline V gene are LGHNA and YNFKEQ. The germline V and J ends were trimmed by 0 bases and 11 bases, with 5 bases remaining between them. CDR3 nucleotides: TGTGCCAGCAGCCAAGATCCGGCACCCCTCCACTTT. This sequence encodes CASSQDPAPLHF.

This chain connects TRBV9 to TRBJ2-5, with D hard to call. The CDR3 sequence is 11 residues long. CDR1 and CDR2 (germline): SGDLS, YYNGEE. V dropped 3 bases and J dropped 5 bases, with 5 bases sitting between them. The CDR3 reads CASSARETQYF. CDR3 coding DNA: TGTGCCAGCAGCGCCCGGGAGACCCAGTACTTC.

This chain connects TRBV5-1 to TRBJ2-2, with D perhaps matching TRBD1 (6 bases). Trimming pared 6 bases from V and 0 bases from J, leaving 18 bases between. The CDR3 spans 17 residues. Germline V gives CDR1 SGHRS, CDR2 YFSETQ. CDR3 coding DNA: TGCGCCAGCAATTCGGGGATCAAGGGGGCGAACACCGGGGAGCTGTTTTTT. It translates to CASNSGIKGANTGELFF.

In nucleotides, the CDR3 is TGTGCCAGCAGTGAAGAAAGACAGTCACCCTACGAGCAGTACTTC. This encodes CASSEERQSPYEQYF. This sequence joins TRBV6-1 and TRBJ2-7; D perhaps matches TRBD1 (5 bases). CDR3 size: 15 residues. CDR1 and CDR2 (germline): MNHNS, SASEGT. Trimming left V 1 base short and J 2 bases short, with 12 bases between.

The chain is built from TRBV5-4 and TRBJ1-6, with D possibly TRBD1 on 6 matching bases. The CDR3 is 14 amino acids. Germline-derived CDR1 and CDR2 are SGHNT and YYREEE (reference sequence). Trimming removed 4 bases at V and 4 bases at J, with 9 bases between. This CDR3 is CASSPGHYNSPLHF. CDR3 sequence (DNA): TGTGCCAGCAGCCCGGGACATTATAATTCACCCCTCCACTTT.

V usage is TRBV2 and J usage is TRBJ2-3; D is perhaps TRBD1 or TRBD2 (5 bases each). This CDR3 contains 19 residues. Germline CDR1 reads SNHLY; CDR2 reads FYNNEI. Trimming removed 10 bases from V and 2 bases from J, with 31 bases in between. This CDR3 reads CATQPGPTIRIIITDTQYF. Here the CDR3 DNA reads TGTGCCACCCAACCGGGACCGACCATACGGATAATTATCACAGATACGCAGTATTTT.

This clone showed up just a few times. This chain links TRBV6-5 with TRBJ1-1, with D uncertain. V shed 3 bases and J shed 7 bases, with 15 bases lying between them. The CDR3 is 14 residues long. The V gene's germline CDR1 is MNHEY and CDR2 SVGAGI. The CDR3 is CASSYISDGLEAFF. CDR3 DNA: TGTGCCAGCAGTTATATATCCGACGGTCTTGAAGCTTTCTTT.

By share, this clone counts as medium-sized. This chain uses TRBV2 with TRBJ1-2, with D possibly being TRBD1 (5 bases). The CDR3 is 14 residues long. The germline V gene encodes CDR1 SNHLY and CDR2 FYNNEI. V lost 7 bases and J lost 0, with 12 bases in between. The CDR3 coding sequence is TGTGCCAGCATTCCGGGGGTAACTAACTATGGCTACACCTTC. It specifies CASIPGVTNYGYTF.

The chain couples TRBV2 to TRBJ2-3, with TRBD2 matching 11 bases. The germline V gene encodes CDR1 SNHLY and CDR2 FYNNEI. This CDR3 spans 15 amino acids. The junction had 5 bases not matched to a gene; V was cut back by 4 bases and J by 5 bases. CDR3: CASSVGSGGGDTQYF. CDR3 DNA sequence: TGTGCCAGCAGTGTTGGTAGCGGGGGGGGAGATACGCAGTATTTT.

This clone rates as medium-sized (0.01 to 0.1%). The chain uses TRBV21-1 and TRBJ1-3; the DNA was not compared with TRBD1, the D call given in the table. TRBV21-1 is an annotated pseudogene. This CDR3 spans 14 amino acids. The CDR3 sequence is CASRNRVSGNTIYF. The CDR3, as DNA: TGTGCCAGCAGGAACAGGGTATCTGGAAACACCATATATTTT.

V is TRBV11-3 and J is TRBJ2-3; D is undetermined. CDR1 and CDR2 (germline): SGHNT, YENEEA. The CDR3 covers 12 residues. V was shortened by 2 bases and J by 4 bases, with 4 bases between the two germline ends. The CDR3 sequence is CASSLYPDTQYF. CDR3 coding DNA: TGTGCCAGCAGCTTATATCCAGATACGCAGTATTTT.

The rearrangement uses TRBV15 and TRBJ2-2, with no clear D. Germline V gives CDR1 LNHNV, CDR2 YYDKDF (reference sequence). Trimming shortened V by 2 bases and J by 6 bases, and 10 bases separated the two germline ends. The CDR3 runs to 14 residues. CDR3 nucleotides: TGTGCCACCAGCAGACCACAGTCGGCCGGGGAGCTGTTTTTT. Amino acids: CATSRPQSAGELFF.

The chain joins TRBV11-1 to TRBJ2-7, with D unclear. Germline values: CDR1 SGHAT, CDR2 FQDESV (reference sequence). The CDR3 loop spans 12 amino acids. Between the trimmed V and J ends, which lost 6 bases and 1 base, there was a span of 7 bases. The CDR3 loop is CASSGVSYEQYF. The CDR3 coding sequence is TGTGCCAGCAGTGGAGTTTCCTACGAGCAGTACTTC.

By sample fraction, this clone is medium-sized. V usage is TRBV19 and J usage is TRBJ2-7; tentatively, D is TRBD1 or TRBD2 (5 bases each). Germline CDR1 LNHDA, CDR2 SQIVND (reference sequence). V was shortened by 5 bases and J by 3 bases, with 17 bases between the two germline ends. This CDR3 is 15 amino acids long. This chain's CDR3 is CASSAGAGTNYEQYF. DNA of the CDR3: TGTGCCAGTAGTGCTGGGGCAGGGACCAACTACGAGCAGTACTTC.

The V and J genes are TRBV7-9 and TRBJ1-2; D possibly corresponds to TRBD1 (6 bases). Germline CDR1 is SEHNR and CDR2 is FQNEAQ (reference sequence). The CDR3 has 14 residues. V lost 5 bases to trimming and J lost 4 bases, with 14 bases between them. The CDR3 DNA reads TGTGCCAGCAGCCGACCAGAGGGGGGCTATGGCTACACCTTC. The encoded protein is CASSRPEGGYGYTF.

V gene TRBV7-2 combines with J gene TRBJ1-2; D possibly corresponds to TRBD1 (5 bases). Between the trimmed V and J ends, which lost 6 bases and 7 bases, there was a span of 18 bases. Germline CDR1 is SGHTA and CDR2 is FQGNSA. The length of the CDR3 is 14 residues. DNA of the CDR3: TGTGCCAGCAGTCGAAATAGCGGGGGTGCTGGCTACACCTTC. This translates into CASSRNSGGAGYTF.

As DNA, the CDR3 is TGTGCCAGCAGCGGGCCCCCGAGGTATGAGCAGTTCTTC. This codes for CASSGPPRYEQFF. This chain uses TRBV9 with TRBJ2-1; D gene uncertain. CDR1 and CDR2 from the germline V gene are SGDLS and YYNGEE. V lost 3 bases, J lost 8 bases, and 12 bases lay in between. This CDR3 contains 13 residues. Combining the CDR3 with reference TRBV9 and TRBJ2-1 gives the whole variable domain DSGVTQTPKHLITATGQRVTLRCSPRSGDLSVYWYQQSLDQGLQFLIQYYNGEERAKGNILERFSAQQFPDLHSELNLSSLELGDSALYFCASSGPPRYEQFFGPGTRLTVL.

This clone was seen only once. V usage is TRBV6-5 and J usage is TRBJ2-2, with D perhaps TRBD1 (5 bases). The CDR3 totals 14 residues. V gave up 8 bases and J gave up 7 bases, with 17 bases separating them. Germline-derived CDR1 and CDR2 are MNHEY and SVGAGI. The CDR3 sequence is CASPLAGWGGELFF. In DNA form, the CDR3 reads TGTGCCAGCCCCTTGGCAGGGTGGGGCGGGGAGCTGTTTTTT.

The chain combines TRBV11-2 with TRBJ1-3; D not certain. This CDR3 region has 12 residues. Trimming shortened V by 10 bases and J by 2 bases, and 9 bases separated the two germline ends. CDR1 is SGHAT, CDR2 FQNNGV, per germline. The DNA of the CDR3 is TGTGCCACCAGTCCGCCTGGAAACACCATATATTTT. Translation gives CATSPPGNTIYF.

The rearrangement joins TRBV6-5 to TRBJ2-7; no clear D. The CDR3 runs 12 residues. The germline V gene encodes CDR1 MNHEY and CDR2 SVGAGI. Trimming shortened V by 5 bases and J by 2 bases, and 7 bases separated the two germline ends. The CDR3: CASSGDTYEQYF. CDR3 bases: TGTGCCAGCAGTGGTGATACCTACGAGCAGTACTTC.

This clone was counted once. The rearrangement joins TRBV19 to TRBJ1-2, with a tentative D call TRBD1 (6 bases). The CDR3 is 14 amino acids. V was trimmed by 6 bases and J by 3 bases, leaving 14 bases between them. Per the germline V gene, CDR1 is LNHDA and CDR2 is SQIVND (reference sequence). The CDR3 nucleotides are TGTGCCAGTAGCCTTGGACAGAGCGACTATGGCTACACCTTC. Encoded protein: CASSLGQSDYGYTF.

The chain joins TRBV7-2 to TRBJ2-7, with 7 bases fitting TRBD2. The V segment lost 3 bases and the J segment 0 bases; nucleotides outside the gene matches: 5. The CDR3 is made up of 15 amino acids. CDR1 and CDR2 (germline): SGHTA, FQGNSA. The CDR3 DNA is TGTGCCAGCAGCTTCACGAGCGGGGACTCCTACGAGCAGTACTTC. Its protein is CASSFTSGDSYEQYF.

The rearrangement links TRBV6-5 to TRBJ2-5; tentatively, D is TRBD2 (5 bases). The CDR3 runs 14 residues. Germline V gene lookup returns CDR1 MNHEY and CDR2 SVGAGI. V gave up 7 bases and J gave up 5 bases, with 17 bases separating them. In DNA, the CDR3 is TGTGCCAGCACCAAACCGGGGTCGAGGGAGACCCAGTACTTC. Residues: CASTKPGSRETQYF.